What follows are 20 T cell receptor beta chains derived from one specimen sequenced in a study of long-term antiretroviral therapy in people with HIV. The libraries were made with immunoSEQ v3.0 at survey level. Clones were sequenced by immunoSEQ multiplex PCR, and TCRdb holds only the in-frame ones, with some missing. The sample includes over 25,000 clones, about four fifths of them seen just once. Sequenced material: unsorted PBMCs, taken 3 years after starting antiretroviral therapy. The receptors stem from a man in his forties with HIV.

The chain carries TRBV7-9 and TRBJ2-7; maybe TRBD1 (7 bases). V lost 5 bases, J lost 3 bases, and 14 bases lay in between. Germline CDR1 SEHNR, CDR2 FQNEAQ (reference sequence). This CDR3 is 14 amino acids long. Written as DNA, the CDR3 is TGTGCCAGCAGCCAGGGGGGCGGGTACTACGAGCAGTACTTC. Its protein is CASSQGGGYYEQYF.

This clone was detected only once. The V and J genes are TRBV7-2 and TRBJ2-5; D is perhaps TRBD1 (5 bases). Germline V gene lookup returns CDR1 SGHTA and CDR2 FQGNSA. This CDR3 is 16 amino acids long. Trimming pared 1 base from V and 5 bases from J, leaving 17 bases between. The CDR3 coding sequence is TGTGCCAGCAGCTTAGAAATCTCCAGGGCTAAGGAGACCCAGTACTTC. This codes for CASSLEISRAKETQYF.

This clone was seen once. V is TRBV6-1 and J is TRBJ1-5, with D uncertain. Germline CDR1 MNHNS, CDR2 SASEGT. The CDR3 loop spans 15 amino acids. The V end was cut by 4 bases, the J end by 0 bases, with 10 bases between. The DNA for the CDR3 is TGTGCCAGCAGTGCCCACCGGGATAGCAATCAGCCCCAGCATTTT. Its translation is CASSAHRDSNQPQHF.

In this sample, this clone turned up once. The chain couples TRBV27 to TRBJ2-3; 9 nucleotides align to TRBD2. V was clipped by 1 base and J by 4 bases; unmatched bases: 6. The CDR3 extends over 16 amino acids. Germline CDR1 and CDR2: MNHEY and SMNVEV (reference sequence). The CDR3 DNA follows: TGTGCCAGCAGTTTATATAGCGGGAGAGGGGCAGATACGCAGTATTTT. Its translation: CASSLYSGRGADTQYF.

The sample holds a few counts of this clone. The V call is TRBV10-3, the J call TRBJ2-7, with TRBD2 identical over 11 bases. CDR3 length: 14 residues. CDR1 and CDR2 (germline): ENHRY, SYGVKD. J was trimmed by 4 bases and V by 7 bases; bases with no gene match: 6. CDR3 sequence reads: CAIIILAGDYEQYF. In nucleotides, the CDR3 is TGTGCCATCATCATACTAGCGGGAGATTACGAGCAGTACTTC.

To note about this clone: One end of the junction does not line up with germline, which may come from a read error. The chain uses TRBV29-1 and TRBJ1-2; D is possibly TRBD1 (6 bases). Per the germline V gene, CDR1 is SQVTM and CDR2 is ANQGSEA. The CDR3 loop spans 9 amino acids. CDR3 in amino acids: CSVGGQEVF. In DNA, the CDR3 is TGCAGCGTGGGGGGCCAGGAAGTCTTC.

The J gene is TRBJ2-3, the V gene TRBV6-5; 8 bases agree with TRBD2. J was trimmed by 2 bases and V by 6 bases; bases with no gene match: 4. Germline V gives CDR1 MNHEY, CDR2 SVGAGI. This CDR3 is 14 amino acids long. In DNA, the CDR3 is TGTGCCAGCAGCCTAGCGGGCATCACAGATACGCAGTATTTT. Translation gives CASSLAGITDTQYF.

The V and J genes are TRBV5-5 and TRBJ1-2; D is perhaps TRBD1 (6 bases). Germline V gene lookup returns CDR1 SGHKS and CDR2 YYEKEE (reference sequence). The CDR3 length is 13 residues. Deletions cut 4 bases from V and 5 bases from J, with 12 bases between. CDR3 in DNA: TGTGCCAGCAGCCTGGACAGATTATATGGCTACACCTTC. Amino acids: CASSLDRLYGYTF.

CDR3 DNA: TGTGCCAGCTCACCGGGACTAGCTCAAAAAGGGGGGTCCTACGAGCAGTACTTC. This gives the protein CASSPGLAQKGGSYEQYF. V usage is TRBV18 and J usage is TRBJ2-7, with 9 bases that match TRBD2. This CDR3 spans 18 amino acids. Germline-derived CDR1 and CDR2 are KGHSH and LQKENI. V shed 3 bases, J shed 1 base, and the junction held 13 bases outside the gene matches.

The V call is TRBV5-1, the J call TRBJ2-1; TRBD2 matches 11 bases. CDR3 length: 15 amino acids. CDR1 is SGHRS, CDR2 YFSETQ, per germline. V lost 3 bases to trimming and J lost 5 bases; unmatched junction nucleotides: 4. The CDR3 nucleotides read TGCGCCAGCAGCTCGACTAGCGGGGCTAACAATGAGCAGTTCTTC. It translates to CASSSTSGANNEQFF.

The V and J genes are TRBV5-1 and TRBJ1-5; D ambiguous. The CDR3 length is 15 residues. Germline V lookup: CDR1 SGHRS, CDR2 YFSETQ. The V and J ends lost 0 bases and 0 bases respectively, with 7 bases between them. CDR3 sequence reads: CASSLEGNSNQPQHF. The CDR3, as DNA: TGCGCCAGCAGCTTGGAAGGAAATAGCAATCAGCCCCAGCATTTT.

The CDR3 loop reads CASSKRLFVGTRAPINEQYF. CDR3 bases: TGTGCCAGCAGCAAACGGTTATTTGTGGGGACAAGGGCCCCTATTAACGAGCAGTACTTC. This chain connects TRBV21-1 to TRBJ2-7; TRBD1, the D gene given by the table, was not confirmed from the DNA. TRBV21-1 is reported as a pseudogene. The CDR3 length is 20 residues.

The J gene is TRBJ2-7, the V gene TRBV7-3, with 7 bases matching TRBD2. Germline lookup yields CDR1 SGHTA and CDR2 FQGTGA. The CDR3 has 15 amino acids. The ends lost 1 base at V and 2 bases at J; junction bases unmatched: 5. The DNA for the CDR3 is TGTGCCAGCAGCTTAATAGCGGGTACGGCCTACGAGCAGTACTTC. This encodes CASSLIAGTAYEQYF.

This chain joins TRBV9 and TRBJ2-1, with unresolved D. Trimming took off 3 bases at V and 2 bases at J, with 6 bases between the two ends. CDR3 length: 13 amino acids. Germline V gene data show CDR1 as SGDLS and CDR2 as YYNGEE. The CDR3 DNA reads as TGTGCCAGCAGCGAGGGTACCTACAATGAGCAGTTCTTC. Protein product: CASSEGTYNEQFF.

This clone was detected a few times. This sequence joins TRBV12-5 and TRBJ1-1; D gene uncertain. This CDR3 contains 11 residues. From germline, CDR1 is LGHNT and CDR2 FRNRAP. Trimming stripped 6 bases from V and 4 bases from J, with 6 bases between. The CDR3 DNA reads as TGTGCTAGTGGATACGGCACTGAAGCTTTCTTT. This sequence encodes CASGYGTEAFF.

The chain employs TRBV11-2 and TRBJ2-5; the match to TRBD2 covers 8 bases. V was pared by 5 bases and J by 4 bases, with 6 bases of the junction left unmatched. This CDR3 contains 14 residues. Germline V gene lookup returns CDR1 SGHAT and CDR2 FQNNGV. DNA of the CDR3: TGTGCCAGCAGCCAAGGACTAGCCCTAGAGACCCAGTACTTC. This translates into CASSQGLALETQYF.

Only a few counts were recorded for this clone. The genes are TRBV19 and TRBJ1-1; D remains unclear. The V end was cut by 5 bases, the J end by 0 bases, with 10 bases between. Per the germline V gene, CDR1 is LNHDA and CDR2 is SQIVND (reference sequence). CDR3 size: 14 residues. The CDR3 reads CASSALTVNTEAFF. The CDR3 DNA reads TGTGCCAGTAGTGCCCTAACGGTGAACACTGAAGCTTTCTTT.

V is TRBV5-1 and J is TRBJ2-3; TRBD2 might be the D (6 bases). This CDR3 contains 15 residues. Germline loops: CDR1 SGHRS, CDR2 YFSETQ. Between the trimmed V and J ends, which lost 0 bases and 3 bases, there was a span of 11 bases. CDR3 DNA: TGCGCCAGCAGCTTGGGCGGACTACTTACAGATACGCAGTATTTT. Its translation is CASSLGGLLTDTQYF.

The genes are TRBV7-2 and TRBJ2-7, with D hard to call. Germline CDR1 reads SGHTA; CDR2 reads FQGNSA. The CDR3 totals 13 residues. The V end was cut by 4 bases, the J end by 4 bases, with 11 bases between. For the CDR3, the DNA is TGTGCCAGCAGCTCCCGAGTCATTTACGAGCAGTACTTC. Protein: CASSSRVIYEQYF.

CDR3 in amino acids: CASSEESWRQPQHF. The CDR3 region has the DNA TGTGCCAGCAGTGAGGAGTCGTGGCGACAGCCCCAGCATTTT. This chain links TRBV6-4 with TRBJ1-5, with D unresolved. The CDR3 length is 14 residues. Between the trimmed V and J ends, which lost 3 bases and 7 bases, there was a span of 13 bases. Per germline, CDR1 MRHNA and CDR2 SNTAGT.